A single sample is the source of the 11 T cell receptor beta chains below, sequenced in a study of blood T cell repertoires in COVID-19. The method was immunoSEQ multiplex PCR; TCRdb's version includes in-frame clones alone and lacks a portion of them. The data show 350,000 to 450,000 clones, 80% to 85% seen once. The sample consisted of PBMCs or T cells enriched from blood (not recorded which). These receptors were taken from a woman in her 50s who had recovered from COVID-19.

This clone appeared once. The chain combines TRBV30 with TRBJ1-3; no definite D call. Trimming removed 0 bases from V and 0 bases from J, with 9 bases in between. The CDR3 is made up of 15 amino acids. CDR1 GTSNPN and CDR2 SVGIG come from the germline V gene (reference sequence). CDR3 nucleotides: TGTGCCTGGAGTGTGAAAGGGAGCTCTGGAAACACCATATATTTT. Translated, it gives CAWSVKGSSGNTIYF.

The chain combines TRBV7-6 with TRBJ2-1; possible D gene TRBD1, 6 bases. V was shortened by 5 bases and J by 6 bases, with 11 bases between the two germline ends. CDR3 length: 13 amino acids. Per germline, CDR1 SGHVS and CDR2 FNYEAQ. This CDR3 reads CASSARGGNEQFF. The DNA of the CDR3 is TGTGCCAGCAGCGCCCGAGGGGGCAATGAGCAGTTCTTC. Complete variable domain (other parts from reference TRBV7-6 and TRBJ2-1): GAGVSQSPRYKVTKRGQDVALRCDPISGHVSLYWYRQALGQGPEFLTYFNYEAQQDKSGLPNDRFSAERPEGSISTLTIQRTEQRDSAMYRCASSARGGNEQFFGPGTRLTVL.

The chain carries TRBV12-3 or TRBV12-4 and TRBJ1-1; D remains ambiguous. The V end was cut by 7 bases, the J end by 0 bases, with 9 bases between. The CDR3 covers 13 residues. CDR3 residues: CASTNSMNTEAFF. CDR3 coding DNA: TGTGCCAGCACGAACAGCATGAACACTGAAGCTTTCTTT.

The rearrangement links TRBV19 to TRBJ1-6; TRBD1 aligns across 12 bases. V was pared by 6 bases and J by 9 bases, with 6 bases of the junction left unmatched. Germline CDR1 LNHDA, CDR2 SQIVND (reference sequence). This CDR3 contains 15 residues. The CDR3 protein is CASRGDRGLSSPLHF. In DNA form, the CDR3 reads TGTGCCAGTAGGGGGGACAGGGGGCTTAGTTCACCCCTCCACTTT.

Concerning this clone itself: The same CDR3 arises from other DNA sequences in this sample as well. J is TRBJ2-7 and V is TRBV5-1; 9 positions match TRBD2. The CDR3 totals 14 residues. CDR1 and CDR2 (germline): SGHRS, YFSETQ. V dropped 7 bases and J dropped 3; count of bases not matched to a gene: 8. The CDR3 is CASSLAGQNYEQYF. The CDR3 bases are TGCGCCAGCTCACTAGCGGGCCAAAACTACGAGCAGTACTTC.

This chain joins TRBV28 and TRBJ1-5; D ambiguous. From germline, CDR1 is MDHEN and CDR2 SYDVKM. V was trimmed by 5 bases and J by 6 bases, leaving 14 bases between them. The CDR3 spans 14 residues. CDR3 residues: CASSLGPVGQPQHF. In DNA, the CDR3 is TGTGCCAGCAGTCTAGGCCCTGTTGGTCAGCCCCAGCATTTT.

The J gene is TRBJ2-7, the V gene TRBV5-1; 11 bases match TRBD2. The V segment lost 7 bases and the J segment 2 bases; nucleotides outside the gene matches: 2. CDR3 length: 13 amino acids. CDR1 is SGHRS, CDR2 YFSETQ, per germline. CDR3 DNA: TGCGCCAGCGGGACTAGCGGAACCTACGAGCAGTACTTC. Its protein product is CASGTSGTYEQYF.

The CDR3 region is CASSPTGKNTEAFF. CDR3 bases: TGTGCCAGCAGCCCGACAGGGAAGAACACTGAAGCTTTCTTT. J is TRBJ1-1 and V is TRBV5-6; 7 bases are shared with TRBD1. Germline V CDR1 and CDR2: SGHDT, YYEEEE. Trimming at V came to 4 bases and at J to 1 base, leaving 4 bases not matched to a gene. This CDR3 comprises 14 residues. The full variable domain, in which reference TRBV5-6 and TRBJ1-1 provide the parts outside the CDR3, is DAGVTQSPTHLIKTRGQQVTLRCSPKSGHDTVSWYQQALGQGPQFIFQYYEEEERQRGNFPDRFSGHQFPNYSSELNVNALLLGDSALYLCASSPTGKNTEAFFGQGTRLTVV.

This clone was seen only a few times. The chain recombines TRBV11-3 with TRBJ1-2; D gene unclear. Germline assignment: CDR1 SGHNT and CDR2 YENEEA. V lost 5 bases, J lost 7 bases, and 14 bases lay in between. This CDR3 comprises 13 residues. The CDR3 reads CASSPSTFGGYTF. The DNA for the CDR3 is TGTGCCAGCAGCCCCTCTACGTTCGGTGGCTACACCTTC.

The chain combines TRBV11-2 with TRBJ2-7; TRBD2 aligns across 10 bases. The CDR3 runs to 16 residues. The V gene end was trimmed by 4 bases and the J gene end by 0 bases; junction bases not matched to a gene: 6. From germline, CDR1 is SGHAT and CDR2 FQNNGV. The CDR3 region has the DNA TGTGCCAGCAGCTCCTGGACTAGCGGAAACTCCTACGAGCAGTACTTC. It specifies CASSSWTSGNSYEQYF.

The chain combines TRBV5-4 with TRBJ2-2; D uncertain. The CDR3 extends over 13 amino acids. V was shortened by 2 bases and J by 3 bases, with 5 bases between the two germline ends. CDR1 is SGHNT and CDR2 is YYREEE in the germline V gene (reference sequence). The CDR3 DNA reads TGTGCCAGCAGCTTAACTTACACCGGGGAGCTGTTTTTT. Translated, it gives CASSLTYTGELFF.